These T cell receptor beta chains were read from a single sample in a study of beta chain features in type 1 diabetes. Repertoires were generated with immunoSEQ multiplex PCR, while TCRdb's copy carries only in-frame clones and drops some. This sample has 250,000 to 300,000 clones, with around 22% found just once. Sequencing was carried out using naive CD4+ T cells from blood. These receptors came from a woman aged 25 to 39 with type 1 diabetes. Each CDR3 is given with its conserved first and last residue.

v_call,cdr3_aa
TRBV11-2,CASRSWAGGTDTQYF
TRBV7-9,CASSLSGRETQYF
TRBV4-1,CASSQALRWNSQGLEANVLTF
TRBV30,CAWSVHSQETQYF
TRBV28,CASSHWSGRALEQYF
TRBV10-3,CAISESGTGGTDTQYF
TRBV2,CASRGQLEAFF
TRBV7-9,CASSPSGASYEQYF
TRBV28,CASSFEWVLWGQAPSYEQYF
TRBV29-1,CSLRPGTGYNEQFF
TRBV13,CASSSQGLVETQYF
TRBV4-1,CASSQRQEGNTEAFF
TRBV30,CAWNRRGLPNTEAFF
TRBV5-1,CASQRGAGDEQFF
TRBV5-4,CASSFRASEGEQYF
TRBV4-1,CASSQVPDSVGYTF
TRBV28,CASSPLAGTYNEQFF
TRBV2,CASRRSSYEQYF
TRBV9,CASSVDGGQGAAGGYTF
TRBV6-5,CASSYIASRTPRQFF
TRBV29-1,CSVNEGTGNTEAFF
TRBV29-1,CSVRQGASNQPQHF
TRBV6-1,CASRRTSGTSYEQYF
TRBV28,CASSIQGSGANVLTF
TRBV10-3,CAIRGVEGETQYF
TRBV2,CASSEQGNYGYTF
TRBV7-3,CASSLSGMVYNEQFF
TRBV30,CAWSPPRTASYEQYF
TRBV30,CAWRSIGGTPTYF
TRBV29-1,CSVVARLAKNIQYF
TRBV9,CASSVAGIGYEQYF
TRBV30,CAWSHGPMNTEAFF
TRBV27,CASSSNQGGQYF
TRBV6-5,CASSGDRNYEQYF
TRBV18,CASSPGTYNEQFF
TRBV28,CASNRRLDLTDTQYF